Listed below are T cell receptor beta chains from one sample, sequenced in a study of cytomegalovirus exposure and HLA in healthy donors. Assay: immunoSEQ multiplex PCR; the TCRdb copy retains only in-frame clones and omits some. The profile shows 200,000 to 250,000 clones, over 80% of them singletons. Input material: PBMCs. The receptors stem from a boy aged 2 to 9 in good health and CMV-seronegative. The CDR3 runs from the conserved cysteine through the conserved F or W.

j_gene,v_gene,len,CDR3aa
TRBJ1-4,TRBV4-1,16,CASSQDPGAGNEKLFF
TRBJ1-5,TRBV9,14,CASSTGTGGQPQHF
TRBJ2-3,TRBV7-9,15,CASSLGQDNTDTQYF
TRBJ2-1,TRBV7-2,14,CASSLTGTSGQQFF
TRBJ1-1,TRBV11-2,13,CASSLDVRTEAFF
TRBJ2-1,TRBV5-1,15,CASRLAFSSYNEQFF
TRBJ2-5,TRBV19,14,CASSIFQGGETQYF
TRBJ2-5,TRBV23-1,12,CASWGQGATQYF
TRBJ1-5,TRBV30,13,CAWSLGGNQPQHF
TRBJ1-6,TRBV6-5,15,CASSLRTGWGEPLHF
TRBJ1-1,TRBV13,15,CASTLGGGEETEAFF
TRBJ1-1,TRBV4-1,15,CASSPVPGSDTEAFF
TRBJ2-7,TRBV5-5,17,CASRRTLDIADSYEQYF
TRBJ2-1,TRBV2,15,CATLRTSGSYNEQFF
TRBJ1-3,TRBV30,13,CASDPGAGNTIYF
TRBJ2-2,TRBV28,15,CASSLRTGLGGELFF
TRBJ2-7,TRBV4-1,15,CASSRTGTGWGEQYF
TRBJ2-3,TRBV4-1,16,CASSQGSQESTDTQYF
TRBJ1-2,TRBV29-1,13,CSVLAGENYGYTF
TRBJ2-1,TRBV19,13,CASGTSGRNEQFF
TRBJ1-2,TRBV2,12,CASSTEIYGYTF
TRBJ1-1,TRBV5-4,13,CASSPDGGAEAFF
TRBJ2-1,TRBV7-9,16,CSSSLAFTSSYNEQFF
TRBJ2-4,TRBV2,13,CASAGGPKNIQYF
TRBJ1-1,TRBV6-1,14,CASSELGTGGTAFF
TRBJ1-2,TRBV5-6,12,CASSLEGNGYTF
TRBJ1-2,TRBV10-3,12,CAISDIGGGHTF
TRBJ2-3,TRBV5-1,17,CASSKWGGQGVADTQYF
TRBJ1-2,TRBV25-1,14,CASSPRTGNYGYTF
TRBJ1-2,TRBV21-1,13,CASRQGRNYGYTF
TRBJ2-5,TRBV5-4,16,CASSPGGTSGTETQYF
TRBJ2-7,TRBV5-5,14,CASSTRQIEYEQYF
TRBJ2-1,TRBV14,13,CASSQGTSGGAFF
TRBJ1-5,TRBV6-1,15,CASSVEGVSNQPQHF
TRBJ2-2,TRBV30,17,CAWRPLRGLAATGELFF
TRBJ1-5,TRBV6-6,16,CASSSPGTERNQPQHF
TRBJ1-1,TRBV21-1,15,CASRGGVSRNTEAFF
TRBJ1-2,TRBV6-1,15,CASSERGSLTYGYTF
TRBJ2-5,TRBV27,17,CASRGGRGGRALETQYF
TRBJ2-5,TRBV7-2,11,CASSLGGTQYF
TRBJ1-2,TRBV27,15,CASSLSDGGSGGYTF
TRBJ1-1,TRBV14,15,CASSPLPGGITEAFF
TRBJ1-2,TRBV30,16,CAWSEFSGRAAPGYTF
TRBJ1-2,TRBV18,15,CASSPPLGGAYGYTF
TRBJ2-1,TRBV10-2,11,CASSLEGEQFF
TRBJ2-1,TRBV29-1,12,CSAGTRYNEQFF
TRBJ2-7,TRBV29-1,12,CSVEVTGGEQYF
TRBJ2-1,TRBV11-3,16,CASSLGLAVSYNEQFF
TRBJ1-1,TRBV6-1,13,CASRDKVNTEAFF
TRBJ2-1,TRBV7-9,14,CASMGDRGFGEQFF
TRBJ1-5,TRBV19,13,CASRRQGNQPQHF
TRBJ2-1,TRBV6-4,16,CASSAEGAFSYNEQFF
TRBJ1-6,TRBV9,14,CASSAQGVGSPLHF
TRBJ2-1,TRBV6-6,12,CATLAGYNEQFF
TRBJ2-7,TRBV7-8,12,CASSLGGGEQYF
TRBJ2-1,TRBV12-5,16,CASGLKRGDPGYEQFF
TRBJ2-5,TRBV25-1,14,CASSEAGRQETQYF